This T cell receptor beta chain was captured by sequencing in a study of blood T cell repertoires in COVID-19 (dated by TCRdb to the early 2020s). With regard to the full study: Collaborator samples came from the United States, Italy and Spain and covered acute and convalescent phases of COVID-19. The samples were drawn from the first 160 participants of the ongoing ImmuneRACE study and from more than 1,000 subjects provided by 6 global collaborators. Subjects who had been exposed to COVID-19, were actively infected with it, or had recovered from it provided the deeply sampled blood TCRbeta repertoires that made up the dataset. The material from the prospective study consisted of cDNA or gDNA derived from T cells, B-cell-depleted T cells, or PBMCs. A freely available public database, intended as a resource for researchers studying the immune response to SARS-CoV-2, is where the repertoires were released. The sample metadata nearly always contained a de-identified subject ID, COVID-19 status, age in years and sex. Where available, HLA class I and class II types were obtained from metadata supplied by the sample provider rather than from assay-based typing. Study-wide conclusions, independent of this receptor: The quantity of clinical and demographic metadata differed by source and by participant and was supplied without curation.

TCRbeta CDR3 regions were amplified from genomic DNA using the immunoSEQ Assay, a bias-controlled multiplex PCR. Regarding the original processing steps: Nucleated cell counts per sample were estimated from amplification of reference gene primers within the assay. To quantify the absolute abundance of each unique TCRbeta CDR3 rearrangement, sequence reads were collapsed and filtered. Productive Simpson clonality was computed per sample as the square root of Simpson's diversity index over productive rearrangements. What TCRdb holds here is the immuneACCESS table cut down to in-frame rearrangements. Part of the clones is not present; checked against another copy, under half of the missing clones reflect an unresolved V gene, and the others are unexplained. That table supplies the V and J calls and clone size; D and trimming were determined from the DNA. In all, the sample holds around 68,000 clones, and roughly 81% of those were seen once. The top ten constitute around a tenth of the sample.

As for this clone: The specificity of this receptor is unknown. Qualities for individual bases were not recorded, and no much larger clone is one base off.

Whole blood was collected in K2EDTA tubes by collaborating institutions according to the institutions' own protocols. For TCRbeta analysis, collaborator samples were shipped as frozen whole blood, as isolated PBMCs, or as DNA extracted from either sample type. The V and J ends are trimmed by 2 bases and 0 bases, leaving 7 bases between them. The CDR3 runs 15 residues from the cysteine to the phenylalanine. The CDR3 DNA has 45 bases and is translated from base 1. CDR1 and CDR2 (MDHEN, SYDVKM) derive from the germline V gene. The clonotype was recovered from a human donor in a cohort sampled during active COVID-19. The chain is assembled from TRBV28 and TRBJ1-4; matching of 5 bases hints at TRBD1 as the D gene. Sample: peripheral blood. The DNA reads TGTGCCAGCAGTTTACCGGGGGCAACTAATGAAAAACTGTTTTTT. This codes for CASSLPGATNEKLFF.